Included here is one T cell receptor (beta chain) sequence, with context. Many counts were recorded for this clonotype. The antigen it recognizes is unknown. Base quality data are lacking; no much larger clone is found one base away. This sample was included in a study of regulatory T cells in long-lasting Graves disease (dated by TCRdb to 2020 to 2023). Regarding the study in general: To count as having persistent Graves' disease, a patient had to have received antithyroid drug treatment for over 5 years with TSH receptor autoantibodies remaining persistently positive. A total of about 35 samples underwent TCR sequencing, from about 13 patients with persistent Graves' disease and some 20 patients with newly diagnosed Graves' disease. On average, persistent Graves' disease patients in the clinical cohort had been on antithyroid drugs for around ten years. The study took place in China and was registered as a clinical trial. Peripheral blood TCR sequencing and RNA sequencing compared persistent Graves' disease patients with newly diagnosed Graves' disease patients. General findings and caveats noted by the study authors: A larger number of public clonotypes was shared among persistent patients (about 2,700) than among newly diagnosed patients (roughly 980). Sequencing and analysis were limited to the TCR beta chain. Preferential use of TRBV28, TRBJ1-2 and TRBJ2-5 was observed in persistent disease, whereas TRBV20-1 and TRBJ2-1 were favored in newly diagnosed disease. Compared with newly diagnosed patients, persistent Graves' disease patients had lower TCR Shannon entropy and fewer highly expanded clones, which suggests clonal expansion. As a limitation, the authors acknowledged that the small sample size may reduce accuracy. The study examined only peripheral blood because the primary lesion, thyroid tissue, could not be accessed.

This sample's time point label indicates: persistent/refractory GD, antithyroid drugs over 5 years with positive TRAb. For both TCR sequencing and RNA sequencing, RNA was extracted from PBMCs in TRIzol. The diagnosis of Graves' disease was made according to American Thyroid Association guidelines. The patients came from an endocrinology department in Xi'an, China. Each patient gave approximately 10 milliliters of peripheral blood, collected in an EDTA anticoagulant tube. Ficoll Paque Plus density gradient separation was used to isolate PBMCs, and no further T cell sorting was performed. An Agilent 2100 Bioanalyzer and agarose gel were used to check RNA quality, and a NanoDrop 2000 was used to measure RNA concentration. The CDR3 has 14 amino acids, counting the end cysteine and phenylalanine. Solely the CDR3 DNA is kept, with 42 bases framed from the first base. The junction shows trimming of 2 bases on V and 4 bases on J, plus 11 bases between the germline ends. The germline V gene sets CDR1 to SGHVS and CDR2 to FQNEAQ.

The library was built by means of multiplex PCR. TCRdb shows the sequencer as Illumina HiSeq 4000. TCR beta libraries were built with iRepertoire HTBI primers and Arm-PCR amplification of CDR3 regions. Before sequencing, the PCR products underwent gel purification. The source study handled its data this way. Gene usage analysis of CDR3 amino acid clonotypes relied on the roughly 58 TRBV and 14 TRBJ segments identified across samples. COPE and FqMerger were used to merge the filtered high-quality paired reads into contigs. BLAST was used to align contigs to IMGT TRBV, TRBD and TRBJ reference genes, and CDR3 was defined according to IMGT. Any clonotype with a frequency above 0.1% was classified as a highly expanded clone. Shannon entropy served as the measure of repertoire diversity, while the Gini coefficient captured V-J evenness. A clonotype found in more than one individual was treated as public. Through fastp at Q25 and MiXCR, TCRdb rebuilt clones from the public reads, retaining in-frame beta chains. Here each entry gathers all rows of one CDR3 protein and keeps the most common genes and DNA. The authors' filters were not applied to this entry. The sample profile shows over 350,000 distinct CDR3 sequences; around 21% of them were found once. Clones ranked in the top ten supply less than 25% of the sample.

Recombination linked TRBV7-8 to TRBJ1-1, with the D gene call left open. The specimen was peripheral blood mononuclear cells (PBMCs), collected when the disease was refractory, from a patient treated with antithyroid drugs. The sequence was obtained from a female donor with Graves disease. The CDR3 reads CASSLRTRATEAFF. The bases read TGTGCCAGCAGCTTAAGGACCAGAGCCACTGAAGCTTTCTTT.